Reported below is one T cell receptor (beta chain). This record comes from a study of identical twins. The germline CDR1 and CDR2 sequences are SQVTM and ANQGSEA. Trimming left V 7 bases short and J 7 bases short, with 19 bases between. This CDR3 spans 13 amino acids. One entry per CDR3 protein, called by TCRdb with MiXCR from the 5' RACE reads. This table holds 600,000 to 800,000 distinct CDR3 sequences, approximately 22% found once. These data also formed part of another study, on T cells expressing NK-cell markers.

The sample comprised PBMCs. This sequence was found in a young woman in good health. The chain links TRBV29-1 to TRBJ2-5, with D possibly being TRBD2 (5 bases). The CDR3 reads CSAEGVTARTQYF. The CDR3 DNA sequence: TGCAGCGCCGAGGGTGTAACGGCTAGGACCCAGTACTTC.